This TCR beta chain originates from a study of CD8+ T cells in alopecia areata. Study in general: Treated individuals took tofacitinib by mouth, 5 to 10 mg twice daily. By percentage of affected scalp area, the severity of treated patients was scored.

It was cDNA, reverse transcribed from extracted RNA, that served as the sequencing template. Sequencing was performed with immunoSEQ multiplex PCR; in TCRdb, only in-frame clones are kept and a portion is missing. Of approximately 180,000 clones listed, over 55% are singletons. Treatment reported: oral pan-JAK inhibitor, 5-10 mg twice daily. Study-wide results and caveats: Within the top 100, expanded CD8+ clones significantly decreased with tofacitinib, as did scalp clonality.

With respect to this clone: The antigen remains unidentified.

This CDR3 spans 13 amino acids. V was shortened by 4 bases and J by 7 bases, with 15 bases between the two germline ends. In germline, CDR1 is SQVTM, CDR2 ANQGSEA. The receptor was derived from a human donor with alopecia areata. This specimen was CD4+ T cells sorted from blood, taken at week 24, from a patient treated with tofacitinib. This chain uses TRBV29-1 with TRBJ2-3, with a possible D match to TRBD2 (6 bases). CDR3 sequence (DNA): TGCAGCGTTGCAATAGGGGCGGGAAATACGCAGTATTTT. Translating it yields CSVAIGAGNTQYF.